This TCR beta chain was found in a study of vaccination and CD4 T cells after COVID-19. This sample's treatment: roughly nine-day PBMC culture with coronavirus spike peptide pools or control peptides (ViraFEST assay). An Oncomine TCR Beta short-read assay was used to sequence the DNA from cultured CD4+ T cells. A single record per CDR3 protein comes from TCRdb applying MiXCR to the PCR reads. The sample holds some 10,000 distinct CDR3 sequences, roughly 28% seen once. Germline V gene sequence: CDR1 MNHEY, CDR2 SVGEGT. This CDR3 spans 12 amino acids. This clonotype has just a few counts. Its antigen remains unidentified. Relative to the germline gene, one junction end is altered; a read error may explain this.

Sequenced material: CD4+ T cells from blood, cultured in vitro. The source of this sequence is a human donor who had recovered from COVID-19. The V call is TRBV6-2 or TRBV6-3, the J call TRBJ2-7; TRBD1 might be the D (6 bases). CDR3: CASSYSNRASVF. CDR3 nucleotides: TGTGCCAGCAGTTACTCGAACAGGGCGAGTGTGTTC.